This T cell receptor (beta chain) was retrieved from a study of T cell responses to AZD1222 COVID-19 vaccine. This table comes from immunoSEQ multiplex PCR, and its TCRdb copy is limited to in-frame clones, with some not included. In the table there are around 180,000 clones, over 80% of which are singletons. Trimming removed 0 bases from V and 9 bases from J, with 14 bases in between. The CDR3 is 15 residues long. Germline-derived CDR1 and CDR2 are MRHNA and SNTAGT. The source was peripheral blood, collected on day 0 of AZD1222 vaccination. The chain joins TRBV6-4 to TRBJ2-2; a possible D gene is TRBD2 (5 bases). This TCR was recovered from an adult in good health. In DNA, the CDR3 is TGTGCCAGCAGTGACTCGAAGGCCGGGGATAGGGAGCTGTTTTTT. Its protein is CASSDSKAGDRELFF.